The rows below give T cell receptor beta chains drawn from one sample of a study of shared clonotypes between healthy human individuals. Profiled with immunoSEQ multiplex PCR; TCRdb holds only in-frame clones, not every one. The sample includes some 2.3 million clones, more than 85% seen only once; the top ten take under 0.45%. The sample comprised naive CD4+ T cells from PBMCs. The receptor source for this set is a man aged 18 to 35 in good health. Some clones in this sample may be carry-over from other donors' samples. CDR3s include the opening cysteine and the closing phenylalanine or tryptophan. Each record gives: CDR3 protein, CDR3 DNA, clone size, J gene, V gene, D gene. D genes are given only for firm matches. Only some rows state a clone size, as once, few, many or a class for expanded clones.

CDR3: CASSPLRYNEQFF
DNA: TGCGCCAGCAGCCCTCTGCGCTACAATGAGCAGTTCTTC
size: .
J: TRBJ2-1
V: TRBV4-1
D: .

CDR3: CASSSGGGNEQYF
DNA: TGTGCCAGCAGTTCGGGGGGAGGGAACGAGCAGTACTTC
size: .
J: TRBJ2-7
V: TRBV6-5
D: TRBD2

CDR3: CASSGGQGLYEQYF
DNA: TGCGCCAGCAGCGGGGGACAGGGGTTGTACGAGCAGTACTTC
size: once
J: TRBJ2-7
V: TRBV5-1
D: TRBD1

CDR3: CATSRGAIPAGYTF
DNA: TGTGCCACCAGCAGAGGGGCCATCCCCGCCGGCTACACCTTC
size: .
J: TRBJ1-2
V: TRBV15
D: .

CDR3: CASSFGTSQANEKLFF
DNA: TGTGCCAGCAGTTTCGGGACCTCCCAAGCAAATGAAAAACTGTTTTTT
size: .
J: TRBJ1-4
V: TRBV5-8
D: .

CDR3: CASSQDPGRTDTQYF
DNA: TGTGCCAGCAGCCAAGACCCGGGCCGCACAGATACGCAGTATTTT
size: .
J: TRBJ2-3
V: TRBV4-2
D: .

CDR3: CASSVGGSQGETQYF
DNA: TGTGCCAGCAGCGTGGGGGGTTCCCAGGGGGAGACCCAGTACTTC
size: .
J: TRBJ2-5
V: TRBV9
D: .

CDR3: CASSRENTEAFF
DNA: TGTGCCAGCAGCCGGGAGAACACTGAAGCTTTCTTT
size: .
J: TRBJ1-1
V: TRBV7-9
D: .

CDR3: CASSYSQLAGANEQFF
DNA: TGTGCCAGCAGTTACTCGCAACTAGCGGGAGCCAATGAGCAGTTCTTC
size: .
J: TRBJ2-1
V: TRBV6-6
D: TRBD2

CDR3: CASRKTGTSGYNEQFF
DNA: TGCGCCAGCAGGAAGACCGGGACTAGCGGCTACAATGAGCAGTTCTTC
size: once
J: TRBJ2-1
V: TRBV5-1
D: TRBD2

CDR3: CACSGLTDF
DNA: TGTGCCTGCTCGGGACTGACCGACTTC
size: .
J: TRBJ2-7
V: TRBV6-5
D: .

CDR3: CASSARQAANYGYTF
DNA: TGTGCCAGCAGCGCCAGACAGGCAGCTAACTATGGCTACACCTTC
size: .
J: TRBJ1-2
V: TRBV13
D: .

CDR3: CASSGTGGETEAFF
DNA: TGTGCCAGCAGCGGGACAGGGGGCGAGACTGAAGCTTTCTTT
size: .
J: TRBJ1-1
V: TRBV7-3
D: TRBD1

CDR3: CASKRDLQGSYEQYF
DNA: TGTGCCAGCAAAAGGGACTTACAGGGGTCCTACGAGCAGTACTTC
size: .
J: TRBJ2-7
V: TRBV19
D: .

CDR3: CASSLVAGGSGETQYF
DNA: TGTGCCAGCAGCCTAGTAGCGGGGGGGTCTGGCGAGACCCAGTACTTC
size: .
J: TRBJ2-5
V: TRBV9
D: TRBD2

CDR3: CASSFGTGEAFF
DNA: TGTGCCAGCTCATTCGGGACAGGGGAAGCTTTCTTT
size: .
J: TRBJ1-1
V: TRBV18
D: TRBD1

CDR3: CASSDDRGSYNEQFF
DNA: TGTGCCAGCAGCGACGACAGGGGGTCCTACAATGAGCAGTTCTTC
size: .
J: TRBJ2-1
V: TRBV2
D: TRBD1